These 4 T cell receptor beta chains were all obtained from the same sample, sequenced in a study of post-analysis software for immune sequencing data. Study-wide results and limits: Controls showed lower frequencies than patients for five or six TRBV segments, and TRBV5-6, TRBV5-1 and TRBV20-1 were among these.

Included in the TCR beta cDNA libraries were unique molecular identifiers. Each CDR3 protein gets one entry after TCRdb re-called the PCR reads with MiXCR. Of about 260,000 distinct CDR3 sequences in the sample, about 40% were seen once. No antigen is known for these receptors. The sequencing input was blood. The receptors derive from a girl between 10 and 17 years old with multiple sclerosis.

For this clonotype: Given a much more abundant clone one base away, this may be a read error. The rearrangement joins TRBV7-6 to TRBJ2-7; D remains unclear. The CDR3 is made up of 14 amino acids. The V gene lost 2 bases and the J gene lost 0 bases, with 8 bases spanning the gap. CDR1 SGHVS and CDR2 FNYEAQ come from the germline V gene. The CDR3 loop reads CASSLMVDSYEQYF. Written as DNA, the CDR3 is TGTGCCAGCAGCTTAATGGTAGACTCCTACGAGCAGTACTTC.

This clonotype was observed once. This may come from a read error, since a much larger clone is one base off. The V and J genes are TRBV29-1 and TRBJ1-2, with a possible D match to TRBD1 (5 bases). The ends were cut back, 4 bases at V and 4 bases at J, with 19 bases in the middle. CDR3 length: 15 residues. Per germline, CDR1 SQVTM and CDR2 ANQGSEA. Here the CDR3 reads CSVANRLSGGYGYTF. CDR3 coding DNA: TGCAGCGTTGCTAATCGACTGTCTGGGGGCTATGGCTACACCTTC.

The DNA of the CDR3 is TGTGCCAGCAGTGAAGTGGGGGACAGGGCCTACGAGCAGTACTTC. Residues: CASSEVGDRAYEQYF. V usage is TRBV6-1 and J usage is TRBJ2-7; 9 bases map to TRBD1. J was trimmed by 2 bases and V by 1 base; bases with no gene match: 3. Germline V gene sequence: CDR1 MNHNS, CDR2 SASEGT. This CDR3 is 15 amino acids long.

This clonotype has more than one count but fewer than ten. The genes are TRBV3-1 and TRBJ2-2, with 8 bases matching TRBD1. From germline, CDR1 is LGHDT and CDR2 YNNKEL (reference sequence). The CDR3 covers 16 residues. The trim removed 4 bases at V and 1 base at J, leaving 5 bases unmatched. In DNA form, the CDR3 reads TGTGCCAGCAGCCCCCAAGGGACAGGGAACACCGGGGAGCTGTTTTTT. Amino acids: CASSPQGTGNTGELFF.